Listed below are T cell receptor beta chains from one sample, sequenced in a study of memory CD4+ T cells and cytomegalovirus serostatus. Here immunoSEQ multiplex PCR was the method, and the copy in TCRdb shows in-frame clones only, minus some. The table records around 60,000 clones, about 74% of them present only once. Sequences were obtained from memory CD4+ T cells from blood. These receptors were collected from an adult in good health and CMV-seronegative. Each CDR3 is given with its conserved first and last residue. Each record gives: V gene, clone size, D gene, J gene, CDR3 DNA, CDR3 protein. The D gene is left open where the match is weak. Size values are once, few and many counts, or a class for expanded clones, and some rows have none.

TRBV9,.,TRBD1,TRBJ2-5,TGTGCCAGCAGCAAGGGACAGCAAGAGACCCAGTACTTC,CASSKGQQETQYF
TRBV28,once,.,TRBJ1-1,TGTGCCAGCAGCTTCAGATCTCCAAGGATGGCTGAAGCTTTCTTT,CASSFRSPRMAEAFF
TRBV19,.,.,TRBJ2-3,TGTGCCAGTAGTGCCAGTCGGTACGGGGTCACAGATACGCAGTATTTT,CASSASRYGVTDTQYF
TRBV7-2,.,.,TRBJ1-5,TGTGCCAGCAGTCTTAAGGGGGGCCATCAGCCCCAGCATTTT,CASSLKGGHQPQHF
TRBV5-4,.,.,TRBJ2-1,TGTGCCAGCAGCCCCTCGAGCTCCTACAATGAGCAGTTCTTC,CASSPSSSYNEQFF
TRBV7-2,.,.,TRBJ1-4,TGTGCCAGCAGCCTGGACCCGGGGAGTAATGAAAAACTGTTTTTT,CASSLDPGSNEKLFF
TRBV18,.,TRBD1,TRBJ1-1,TGTGCCAGCTCACCCATGGGACAGGGTACGGCTGAAGCTTTCTTT,CASSPMGQGTAEAFF
TRBV7-9,.,.,TRBJ1-2,TGTGCCAGCAGCTTAGCGCTATCGGGGAATGGCTACACCTTC,CASSLALSGNGYTF
TRBV11-2,.,TRBD1,TRBJ1-2,TGTGCCAGCAGCCTGCACAGGGGCGCGGGTGGCTACACCTTC,CASSLHRGAGGYTF
TRBV28,once,TRBD1,TRBJ1-2,TGTGCCAGCAGTTCGGAGACAGGGGGCGGTTATGGCTACACCTTC,CASSSETGGGYGYTF
TRBV10-3,.,.,TRBJ1-2,TGTGCCATCAGTGAGAAGGGGGGGTTCCTCTATGGCTACACCTTC,CAISEKGGFLYGYTF
TRBV7-8,few,.,TRBJ1-2,TGTGCCAGCAGCCGACATCCAGACACCTATGGCTACACCTTC,CASSRHPDTYGYTF
TRBV11-2,.,TRBD2,TRBJ2-5,TGTGCCAGCAGCCTCCCCTGGCTAGCGGGAACCCAGTACTTC,CASSLPWLAGTQYF
TRBV27,.,.,TRBJ1-3,TGTGCCAGCAGTGAGGGATACACCATATATTTT,CASSEGYTIYF
TRBV28,.,TRBD1,TRBJ2-5,TGTGCCAGCAGCTGGGGCCCGGGACAGGGGCATTTAATAGAGACCCAGTACTTC,CASSWGPGQGHLIETQYF
TRBV7-2,.,.,TRBJ2-3,TGTGCCAGCAGCCGAGACGGAGATACGCAGTATTTT,CASSRDGDTQYF
TRBV23-1,few,TRBD1,TRBJ1-2,TGCGCCAGCAGTCACCTGGACAGGGGGAACTATGGCTACACCTTC,CASSHLDRGNYGYTF
TRBV5-5,medium-sized,.,TRBJ1-2,TGTGCCAGCAGCTTGGTAGTGGCCGGGTCTGGCTACACCTTC,CASSLVVAGSGYTF
TRBV28,few,TRBD2,TRBJ2-1,TGTGCCAGCAGGGGAGGGACTAGCGCGGCCAATGAGCAGTTCTTC,CASRGGTSAANEQFF
TRBV18,.,TRBD1,TRBJ1-4,TGTGCCAGCTCACCAATGGACAGGGATGGCGAAAAACTGTTTTTT,CASSPMDRDGEKLFF
TRBV2,.,.,TRBJ2-2,TGTGCCAGCAAACCGTACAACACCGGGGAGCTGTTTTTT,CASKPYNTGELFF
TRBV7-2,.,.,TRBJ2-2,TGTGCCAGCAGCCAAAGGAACACCGGGGAGCTGTTTTTT,CASSQRNTGELFF
TRBV6-5,.,TRBD2,TRBJ2-2,TGTGCCAGCAGTTACTCTCCCGGGGGGTACACCGGGGAGCTGTTTTTT,CASSYSPGGYTGELFF
TRBV28,.,.,TRBJ1-2,TGTGCCAGCAGTAGACACAGGGTCCTAAACTATGGCTACACCTTC,CASSRHRVLNYGYTF
TRBV28,.,.,TRBJ2-1,TGTGCCAGCAGTGCATATAATGAGCAGTTCTTC,CASSAYNEQFF
TRBV5-4,.,.,TRBJ2-1,TGTGCCAGCAGCTTGGCAGCTGATGGTAATGAGCAGTTCTTC,CASSLAADGNEQFF
TRBV29-1,.,.,TRBJ2-1,TGCAGCGTTGAGGGGGCATCCTACAATGAGCAGTTCTTC,CSVEGASYNEQFF
TRBV6-5,.,TRBD1,TRBJ1-1,TGTGCCAGCAGTTACTCAGGGGGCCGAGAAGCTTTCTTT,CASSYSGGREAFF
TRBV6-5,.,.,TRBJ1-2,TGTGCCAGCAGCCTAAAAGTTACAGTTGGCTACACCTTC,CASSLKVTVGYTF
TRBV5-1,.,TRBD1,TRBJ2-5,TGCGCCAGCAGCCAGACAGGGGCCCAAGAGACCCAGTACTTC,CASSQTGAQETQYF
TRBV30,few,TRBD1,TRBJ1-6,TGTGCCTGGACACAGGGGCTGGATTCACCCCTCCACTTT,CAWTQGLDSPLHF
TRBV19,.,.,TRBJ1-2,TGTGCCACCTTGGGGGCGCGGAACTATGGCTACACCTTC,CATLGARNYGYTF
TRBV30,.,.,TRBJ1-5,TGTGCCTGGAGTGGGGGTTTTTTTAGCAATCAGCCCCAGCATTTT,CAWSGGFFSNQPQHF
TRBV27,few,.,TRBJ1-5,TGTGCCAGCAGTGGTCCGGGGATACAGCCCCAGCATTTT,CASSGPGIQPQHF
TRBV6-1,.,.,TRBJ2-2,TGTGCCAGCGGCCTGACAGGTGGCACCGGGGAGCTGTTTTTT,CASGLTGGTGELFF
TRBV4-1,.,TRBD1,TRBJ1-2,TGCGCCAGCAGCCAAGAGGGGACAGGCCTCGTCTATGGCTACACCTTC,CASSQEGTGLVYGYTF
TRBV4-1,.,.,TRBJ2-4,TGCGCCAGCAGCCTTACAGGTGACGCCAAAAACATTCAGTACTTC,CASSLTGDAKNIQYF
TRBV19,.,TRBD1,TRBJ1-3,TGTGCCAGTAGTAGCCAGGGGTACTCGACAGGGTATGGAAACACCATATATTTT,CASSSQGYSTGYGNTIYF
TRBV5-6,.,.,TRBJ2-7,TGTGCCAGCAGTTATTGGGACGGGAACTACGAGCAGTACTTC,CASSYWDGNYEQYF
TRBV5-1,.,.,TRBJ2-1,TGCGCCAGCAGCTTAGGGACTGGCTCCTACAATGAGCAGTTCTTC,CASSLGTGSYNEQFF
TRBV2,.,TRBD1,TRBJ1-2,TGTGCCAGCAGGGGACAGGGGAATATGGATGGCTACACCTTC,CASRGQGNMDGYTF
TRBV10-3,.,.,TRBJ2-6,TGTGCCATCAGTACAGGGTCTGGGGCCAACGTCCTGACTTTC,CAISTGSGANVLTF
TRBV18,few,TRBD1,TRBJ1-1,TGTGCCAGCTCACAACTACAGGGGGAAGCTTTCTTT,CASSQLQGEAFF
TRBV4-3,.,TRBD1,TRBJ2-7,TGCGCCAGCAGCCAGTTACCCGGGACAGGGGAATACGAGCAGTACTTC,CASSQLPGTGEYEQYF
TRBV9,.,.,TRBJ2-2,TGTGCCAGCAGCGCGGCGGCCACCGGGGAGCTGTTTTTT,CASSAAATGELFF
TRBV6-6,few,.,TRBJ2-3,TGTGCCAGCACCCACGGGGGAGCCCACACAGATACGCAGTATTTT,CASTHGGAHTDTQYF
TRBV9,.,.,TRBJ1-3,TGTGCCAGCAGCGGGGGCCAGTCGCCGGTTGGAAACACCATATATTTT,CASSGGQSPVGNTIYF
TRBV30,.,.,TRBJ1-2,TGTGCCTGGAGTGTAGCAGGCTATGGCTACACCTTC,CAWSVAGYGYTF
TRBV10-2,.,.,TRBJ1-2,TGCGCCAGCAGTGGGCAGGAAAACTATGGCTACACCTTC,CASSGQENYGYTF
TRBV11-3,.,.,TRBJ1-1,TGTGCCAGCAGCTTAGATCACACAGAAAACACTGAAGCTTTCTTT,CASSLDHTENTEAFF
TRBV7-9,.,.,TRBJ1-4,TGTGCCAGCAGCCCCTCCAGGGTCGGGGAAAAACTGTTTTTT,CASSPSRVGEKLFF
TRBV10-3,.,.,TRBJ2-7,TGTGCCATCAGTGAGGGCGGGTACGAGCAGTACTTC,CAISEGGYEQYF
TRBV2,once,.,TRBJ2-1,TGTGCCAGCAGGGCGGGTCGGAACTCCTACAATGAGCAGTTCTTC,CASRAGRNSYNEQFF
TRBV19,.,TRBD1,TRBJ2-7,TGTGCCAGTAGTATCTCGACAGGGCTCTACGAGCAGTACTTC,CASSISTGLYEQYF
TRBV19,.,.,TRBJ2-1,TGTGCCAGTAATCCGGGACTTGAGAATGAGCAGTTCTTC,CASNPGLENEQFF
TRBV10-3,.,.,TRBJ1-1,TGTGCCATCAGCCTAGGAGTCACAGGGACCAACACTGAAGCTTTCTTT,CAISLGVTGTNTEAFF
TRBV11-2,.,.,TRBJ1-1,TGTGCCAGCAGCCCGATGAGGGGGGAAGCTTTCTTT,CASSPMRGEAFF
TRBV19,.,TRBD1,TRBJ2-1,TGTGCCAGTACCATAGGGACAGGGCTGTTTGGTAATGAGCAGTTCTTC,CASTIGTGLFGNEQFF
TRBV27,.,.,TRBJ2-3,TGTGCCAGCAGTTTGATTGGGACATTGAACACAGATACGCAGTATTTT,CASSLIGTLNTDTQYF